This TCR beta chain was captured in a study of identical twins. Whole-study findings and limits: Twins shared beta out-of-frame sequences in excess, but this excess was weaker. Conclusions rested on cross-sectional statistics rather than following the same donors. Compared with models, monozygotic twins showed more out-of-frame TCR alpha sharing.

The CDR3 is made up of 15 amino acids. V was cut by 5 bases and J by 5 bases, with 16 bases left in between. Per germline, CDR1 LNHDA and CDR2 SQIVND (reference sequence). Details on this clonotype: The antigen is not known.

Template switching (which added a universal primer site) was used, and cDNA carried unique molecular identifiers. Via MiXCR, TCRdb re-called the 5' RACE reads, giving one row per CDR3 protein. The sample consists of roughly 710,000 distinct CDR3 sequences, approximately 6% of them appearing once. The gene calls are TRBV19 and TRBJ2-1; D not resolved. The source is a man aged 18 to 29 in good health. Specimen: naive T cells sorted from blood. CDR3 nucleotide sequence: TGTGCCAGTAGTGTACCGGGCCGACTCAACAATGAGCAGTTCTTC. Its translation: CASSVPGRLNNEQFF. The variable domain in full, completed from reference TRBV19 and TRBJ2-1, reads DGGITQSPKYLFRKEGQNVTLSCEQNLNHDAMYWYRQDPGQGLRLIYYSQIVNDFQKGDIAEGYSVSREKKESFPLTVTSAQKNPTAFYLCASSVPGRLNNEQFFGPGTRLTVL.